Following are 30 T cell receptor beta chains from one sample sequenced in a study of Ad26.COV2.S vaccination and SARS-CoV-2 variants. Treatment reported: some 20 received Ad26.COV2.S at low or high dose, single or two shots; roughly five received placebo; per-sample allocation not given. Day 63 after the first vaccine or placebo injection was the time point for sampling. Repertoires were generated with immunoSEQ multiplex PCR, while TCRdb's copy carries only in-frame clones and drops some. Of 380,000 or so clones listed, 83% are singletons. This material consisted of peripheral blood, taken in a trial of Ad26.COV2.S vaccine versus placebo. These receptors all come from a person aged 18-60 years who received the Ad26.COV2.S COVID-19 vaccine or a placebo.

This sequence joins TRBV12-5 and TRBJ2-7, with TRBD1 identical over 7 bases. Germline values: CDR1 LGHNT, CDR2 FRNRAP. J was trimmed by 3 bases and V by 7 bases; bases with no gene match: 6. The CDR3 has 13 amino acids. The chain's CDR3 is CASAIGGRYEQYF. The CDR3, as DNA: TGTGCTAGTGCTATAGGGGGCCGCTACGAGCAGTACTTC.

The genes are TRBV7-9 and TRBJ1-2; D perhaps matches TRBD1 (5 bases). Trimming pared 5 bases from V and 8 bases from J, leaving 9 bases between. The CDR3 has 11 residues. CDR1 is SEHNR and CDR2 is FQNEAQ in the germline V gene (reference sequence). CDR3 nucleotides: TGTGCCAGCAGCGAGAGGGGCGGCTACACCTTC. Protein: CASSERGGYTF.

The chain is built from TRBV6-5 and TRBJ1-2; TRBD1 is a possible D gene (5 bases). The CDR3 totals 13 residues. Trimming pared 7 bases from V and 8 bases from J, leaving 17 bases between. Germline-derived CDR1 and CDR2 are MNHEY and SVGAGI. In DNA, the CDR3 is TGTGCCAGCAAACTAACAGGAGTTTCGGGCTACACCTTC. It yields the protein CASKLTGVSGYTF.

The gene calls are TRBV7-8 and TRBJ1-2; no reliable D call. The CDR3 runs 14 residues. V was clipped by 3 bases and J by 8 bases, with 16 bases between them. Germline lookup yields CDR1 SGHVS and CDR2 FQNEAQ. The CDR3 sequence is CASSFVTTGRGYTF. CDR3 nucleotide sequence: TGTGCCAGCAGCTTTGTAACGACCGGAAGAGGCTACACCTTC.

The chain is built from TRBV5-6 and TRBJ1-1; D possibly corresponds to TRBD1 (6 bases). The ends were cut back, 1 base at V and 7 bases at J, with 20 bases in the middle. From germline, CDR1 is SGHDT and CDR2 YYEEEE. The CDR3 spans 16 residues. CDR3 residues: CASSLISWGARDEAFF. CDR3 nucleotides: TGTGCCAGCAGCTTGATCAGCTGGGGGGCGAGGGATGAAGCTTTCTTT.

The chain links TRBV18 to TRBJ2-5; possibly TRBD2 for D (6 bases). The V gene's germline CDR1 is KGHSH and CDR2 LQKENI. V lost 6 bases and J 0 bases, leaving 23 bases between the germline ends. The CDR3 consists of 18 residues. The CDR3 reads CASSGLLMSGRYQETQYF. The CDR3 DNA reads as TGTGCCAGCTCCGGGCTTTTAATGTCGGGGAGGTACCAAGAGACCCAGTACTTC.

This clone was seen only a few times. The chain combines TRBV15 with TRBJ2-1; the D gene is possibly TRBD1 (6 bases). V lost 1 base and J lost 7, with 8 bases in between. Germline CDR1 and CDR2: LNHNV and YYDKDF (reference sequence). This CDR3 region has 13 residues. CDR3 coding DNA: TGTGCCACCAGCAGAGGAGGGGGTAATGAGCAGTTCTTC. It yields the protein CATSRGGGNEQFF.

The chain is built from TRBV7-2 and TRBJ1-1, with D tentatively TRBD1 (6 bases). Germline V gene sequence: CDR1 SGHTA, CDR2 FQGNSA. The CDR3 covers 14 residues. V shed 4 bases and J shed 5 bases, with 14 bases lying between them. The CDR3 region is CASSSTGSRTEAFF. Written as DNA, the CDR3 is TGTGCCAGCAGCTCCACAGGGAGTAGGACTGAAGCTTTCTTT.

The DNA of the CDR3 is TGCAGCGTGAGGGACCTGGTTGAAGCTTTCTTT. Protein product: CSVRDLVEAFF. V is TRBV29-1 and J is TRBJ1-1; possibly TRBD1 for D (5 bases). CDR3 length: 11 amino acids. The V end lost 6 bases, the J end lost 7 bases, and 12 bases lay between the germline ends. Germline V gene sequence: CDR1 SQVTM, CDR2 ANQGSEA.

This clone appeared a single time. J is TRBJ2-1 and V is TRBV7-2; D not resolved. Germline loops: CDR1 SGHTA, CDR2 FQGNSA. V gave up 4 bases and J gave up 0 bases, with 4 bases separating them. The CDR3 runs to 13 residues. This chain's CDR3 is CASSSDSYNEQFF. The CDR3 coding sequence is TGTGCCAGCAGCTCGGACTCCTACAATGAGCAGTTCTTC.

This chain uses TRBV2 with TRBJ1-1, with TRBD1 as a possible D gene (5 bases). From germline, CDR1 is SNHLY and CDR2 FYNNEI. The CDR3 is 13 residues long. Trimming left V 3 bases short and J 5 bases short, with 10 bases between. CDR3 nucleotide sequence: TGTGCCAGCAGTGAGGGGCGTGGGACTGAAGCTTTCTTT. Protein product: CASSEGRGTEAFF.

The CDR3 reads CASSLTRTGNEKLFF. The CDR3 DNA sequence: TGCGCCAGCAGCCTCACCCGGACAGGGAATGAAAAACTGTTTTTT. The V gene is TRBV4-1, the J gene TRBJ1-4, with TRBD1 identical over 8 bases. Unmatched junction bases numbered 6, after V lost 4 bases and J lost 5 bases. Looked up from germline, CDR1 is MGHRA and CDR2 is YSYEKL. The length of the CDR3 is 15 residues.

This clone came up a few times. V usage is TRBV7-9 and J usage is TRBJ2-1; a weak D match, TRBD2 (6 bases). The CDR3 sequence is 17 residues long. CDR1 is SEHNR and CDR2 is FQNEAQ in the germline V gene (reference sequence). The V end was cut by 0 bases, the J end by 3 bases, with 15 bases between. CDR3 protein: CASSLAGTDVFYNEQFF. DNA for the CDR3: TGTGCCAGCAGCTTAGCAGGGACTGACGTTTTCTACAATGAGCAGTTCTTC.

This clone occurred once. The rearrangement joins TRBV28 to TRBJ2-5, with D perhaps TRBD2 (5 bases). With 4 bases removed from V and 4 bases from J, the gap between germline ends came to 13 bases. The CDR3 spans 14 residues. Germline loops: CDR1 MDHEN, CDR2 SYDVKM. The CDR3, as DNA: TGTGCCAGCAGTTCAATAGCGTGGGGAGAGACCCAGTACTTC. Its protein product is CASSSIAWGETQYF. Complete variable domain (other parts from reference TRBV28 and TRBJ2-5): DVKVTQSSRYLVKRTGEKVFLECVQDMDHENMFWYRQDPGLGLRLIYFSYDVKMKEKGDIPEGYSVSREKKERFSLILESASTNQTSMYLCASSSIAWGETQYFGPGTRLLVL.

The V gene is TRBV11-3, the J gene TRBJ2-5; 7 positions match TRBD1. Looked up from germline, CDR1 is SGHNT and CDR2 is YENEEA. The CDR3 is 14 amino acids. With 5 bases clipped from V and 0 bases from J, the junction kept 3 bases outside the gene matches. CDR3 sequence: CASSGDRDQETQYF. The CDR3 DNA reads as TGTGCCAGCAGCGGCGACAGGGACCAAGAGACCCAGTACTTC.

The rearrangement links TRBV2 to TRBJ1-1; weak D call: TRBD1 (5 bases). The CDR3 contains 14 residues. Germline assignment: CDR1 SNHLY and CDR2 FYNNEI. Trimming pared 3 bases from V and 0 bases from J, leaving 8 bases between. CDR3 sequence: CASSDRGVNTEAFF. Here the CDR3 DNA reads TGTGCCAGCAGTGATCGGGGGGTGAACACTGAAGCTTTCTTT.

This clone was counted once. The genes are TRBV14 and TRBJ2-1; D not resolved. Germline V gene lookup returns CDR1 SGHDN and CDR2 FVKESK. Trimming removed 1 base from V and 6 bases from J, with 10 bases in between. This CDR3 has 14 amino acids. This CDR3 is CASSQVDLINEQFF. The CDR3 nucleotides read TGTGCCAGCAGCCAAGTGGACCTGATCAATGAGCAGTTCTTC.

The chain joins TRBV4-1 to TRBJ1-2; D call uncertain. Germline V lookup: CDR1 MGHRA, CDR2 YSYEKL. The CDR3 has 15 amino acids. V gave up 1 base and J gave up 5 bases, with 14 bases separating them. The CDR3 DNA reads TGCGCCAGCAGCCAAGTACGGGTGGGAGGGTATGGCTACACCTTC. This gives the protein CASSQVRVGGYGYTF.

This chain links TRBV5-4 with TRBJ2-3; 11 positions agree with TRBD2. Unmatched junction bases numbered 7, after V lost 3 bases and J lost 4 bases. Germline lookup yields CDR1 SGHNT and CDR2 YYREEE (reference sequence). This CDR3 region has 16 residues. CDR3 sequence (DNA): TGTGCCAGCAGCTCTATAGCGGGAGGGACATCAGATACGCAGTATTTT. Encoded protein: CASSSIAGGTSDTQYF.

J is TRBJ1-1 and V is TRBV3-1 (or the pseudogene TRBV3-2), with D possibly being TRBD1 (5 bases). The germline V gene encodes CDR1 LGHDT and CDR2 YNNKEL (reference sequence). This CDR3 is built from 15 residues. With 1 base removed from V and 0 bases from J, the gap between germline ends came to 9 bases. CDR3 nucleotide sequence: TGTGCCAGCAGCCAAGGGCGGGGGATGAACACTGAAGCTTTCTTT. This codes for CASSQGRGMNTEAFF.

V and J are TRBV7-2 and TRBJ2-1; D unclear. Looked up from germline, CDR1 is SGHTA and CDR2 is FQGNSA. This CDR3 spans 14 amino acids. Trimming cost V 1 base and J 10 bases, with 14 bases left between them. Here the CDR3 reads CASSLDSGRREQFF. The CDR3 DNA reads TGTGCCAGCAGCTTAGATTCAGGTCGAAGGGAGCAGTTCTTC.

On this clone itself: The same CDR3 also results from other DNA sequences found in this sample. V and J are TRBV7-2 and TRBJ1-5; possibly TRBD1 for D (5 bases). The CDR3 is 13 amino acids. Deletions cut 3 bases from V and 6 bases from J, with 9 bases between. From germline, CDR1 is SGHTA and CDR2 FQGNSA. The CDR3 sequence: CASSLGGSQPQHF. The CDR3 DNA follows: TGTGCCAGCAGCTTGGGGGGGTCTCAGCCCCAGCATTTT.

The DNA for the CDR3 is TGTGCCAGCAGTCGGACAGGGATGGAGACCCAGTACTTC. Protein product: CASSRTGMETQYF. The rearrangement uses TRBV7-2 and TRBJ2-5, with 8 bases aligning to TRBD1. In germline, CDR1 is SGHTA, CDR2 FQGNSA. The ends lost 6 bases at V and 5 bases at J; junction bases unmatched: 5. The CDR3 is 13 amino acids.

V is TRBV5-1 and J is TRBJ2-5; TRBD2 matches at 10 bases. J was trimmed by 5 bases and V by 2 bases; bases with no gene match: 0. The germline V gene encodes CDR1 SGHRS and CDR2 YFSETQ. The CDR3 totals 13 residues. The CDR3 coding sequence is TGCGCCAGCAGCTTTAGCGGGGGGGAGACCCAGTACTTC. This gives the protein CASSFSGGETQYF.

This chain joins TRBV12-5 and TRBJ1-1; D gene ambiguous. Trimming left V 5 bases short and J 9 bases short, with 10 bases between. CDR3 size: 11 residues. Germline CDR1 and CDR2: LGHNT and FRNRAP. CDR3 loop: CASGETGKAFF. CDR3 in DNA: TGTGCTAGTGGTGAGACGGGTAAAGCTTTCTTT.

The CDR3 reads CASSPLPRDTYNEQFF. The DNA for the CDR3 is TGTGCCAGCAGTCCCCTTCCCCGGGACACCTACAATGAGCAGTTCTTC. The chain is built from TRBV27 and TRBJ2-1, with a weak D call TRBD1 (6 bases). This CDR3 is built from 16 residues. The germline gives CDR1 MNHEY, CDR2 SMNVEV (reference sequence). V lost 5 bases to trimming and J lost 2 bases, with 16 bases between them.

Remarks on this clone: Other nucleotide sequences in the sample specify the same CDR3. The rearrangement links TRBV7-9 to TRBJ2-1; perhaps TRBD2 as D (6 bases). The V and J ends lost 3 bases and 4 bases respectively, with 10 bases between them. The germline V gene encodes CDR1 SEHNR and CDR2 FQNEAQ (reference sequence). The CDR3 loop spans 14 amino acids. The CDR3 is CASSFGGTYNEQFF. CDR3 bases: TGTGCCAGCAGCTTTGGAGGGACTTACAATGAGCAGTTCTTC. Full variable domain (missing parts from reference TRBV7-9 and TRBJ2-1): DTGVSQNPRHKITKRGQNVTFRCDPISEHNRLYWYRQTLGQGPEFLTYFQNEAQLEKSRLLSDRFSAERPKGSFSTLEIQRTEQGDSAMYLCASSFGGTYNEQFFGPGTRLTVL.

The CDR3 reads CASGALEGRTQYF. The CDR3 region has the DNA TGTGCCAGCGGGGCCCTAGAAGGGAGAACCCAGTACTTC. The chain uses TRBV2 and TRBJ2-5, with D tentatively TRBD1 or TRBD2 (5 bases each). The V end lost 8 bases, the J end lost 8 bases, and 18 bases lay between the germline ends. This CDR3 contains 13 residues. CDR1 and CDR2 (germline): SNHLY, FYNNEI.

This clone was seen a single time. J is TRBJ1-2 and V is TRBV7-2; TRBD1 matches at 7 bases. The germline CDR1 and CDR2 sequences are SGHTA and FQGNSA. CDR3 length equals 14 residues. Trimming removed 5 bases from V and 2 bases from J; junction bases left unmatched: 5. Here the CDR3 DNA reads TGTGCCAGCAGCCCAGGGGGGGTGAACTATGGCTACACCTTC. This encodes CASSPGGVNYGYTF. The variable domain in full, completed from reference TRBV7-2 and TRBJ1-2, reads GAGVSQSPSNKVTEKGKDVELRCDPISGHTALYWYRQSLGQGLEFLIYFQGNSAPDKSGLPSDRFSAERTGGSVSTLTIQRTQQEDSAVYLCASSPGGVNYGYTFGSGTRLTVV.

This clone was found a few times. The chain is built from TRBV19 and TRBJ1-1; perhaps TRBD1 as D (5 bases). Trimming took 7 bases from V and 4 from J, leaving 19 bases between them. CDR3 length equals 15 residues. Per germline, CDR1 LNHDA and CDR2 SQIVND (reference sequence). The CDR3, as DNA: TGTGCCAGTAACGCCGCGGGGGTGAGAGGCACTGAAGCTTTCTTT. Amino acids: CASNAAGVRGTEAFF.